The TCR beta chain described here comes from a study of OX40 agonist ivuxolimab in advanced cancers. The assay was immunoSEQ multiplex PCR, and TCRdb's table has in-frame clones only and misses some. The data show some 25,000 clones, with approximately 88% seen just once and 9.5% to 10% held by the top ten. In germline, CDR1 is SGHRS, CDR2 YFSETQ. This CDR3 comprises 15 residues. V lost 0 bases and J 4 bases, leaving 13 bases between the germline ends. The starting material was CD4+ or CD8+ T cells sorted from blood, obtained in a trial of the OX40 agonist ivuxolimab. The chain uses TRBV5-1 and TRBJ1-1; tentative D call: TRBD1 (5 bases). This clonotype originated in an adult with an advanced solid tumor such as melanoma, head and neck, liver or kidney cancer. The CDR3 DNA sequence: TGCGCCAGCAGCTTGGCGGCAGGGTCACGCACTGAAGCTTTCTTT. This translates into CASSLAAGSRTEAFF. Together with reference TRBV5-1 and TRBJ1-1, the CDR3 gives the full variable domain: KAGVTQTPRYLIKTRGQQVTLSCSPISGHRSVSWYQQTPGQGLQFLFEYFSETQRNKGNFPGRFSGRQFSNSRSEMNVSTLELGDSALYLCASSLAAGSRTEAFFGQGTRLTVV.